Listed below are T cell receptor beta chains from one sample, sequenced in a study of a mutant IDH1 vaccine in newly diagnosed glioma. Which antigens these TCRs recognize remains unknown. Profiled with immunoSEQ multiplex PCR; TCRdb holds only in-frame clones, not every one. The sample carries around 85,000 clones, 65% to 90% recorded once. The source was PBMCs, collected from a glioma patient whose treatment included an IDH1 peptide vaccine. The receptor source for this set is a man aged 25 to 40 with glioma. Some clones in this sample may be carry-over from other donors' samples. CDR3s include the opening cysteine and the closing phenylalanine or tryptophan. Fields, in order: clone size, V gene, J gene, D gene, CDR3 protein, CDR3 DNA. The D gene is left open where the match is weak. Rows give clone size only sometimes, using once, few, many, or a class for an expanded clone.

abundance: -
v_gene: TRBV30
j_gene: TRBJ2-7
d_gene: TRBD2
CDR3aa: CAWRDLETSGGVGVYEQYF
CDR3nt: TGTGCCTGGAGAGATCTAGAGACTAGCGGGGGTGTAGGGGTCTACGAGCAGTACTTC

abundance: -
v_gene: TRBV6-1
j_gene: TRBJ1-2
d_gene: -
CDR3aa: CASSAGANYGYTF
CDR3nt: TGTGCCAGTTCCGCGGGGGCTAACTATGGCTACACCTTC

abundance: -
v_gene: TRBV27
j_gene: TRBJ1-5
d_gene: -
CDR3aa: CASSLSKGQPQHF
CDR3nt: TGTGCCAGCAGTTTATCAAAAGGTCAGCCCCAGCATTTT

abundance: -
v_gene: TRBV11-2
j_gene: TRBJ2-7
d_gene: -
CDR3aa: CASSLDRRGASYEQYF
CDR3nt: TGTGCCAGCAGCTTAGATCGAAGAGGGGCATCCTACGAGCAGTACTTC

abundance: -
v_gene: TRBV13
j_gene: TRBJ2-7
d_gene: -
CDR3aa: CASSLGQTYEQYF
CDR3nt: TGTGCCAGCAGCTTAGGCCAAACCTACGAGCAGTACTTC

abundance: few
v_gene: TRBV11-2
j_gene: TRBJ1-5
d_gene: -
CDR3aa: CASSLDMGQPQHF
CDR3nt: TGTGCCAGCAGCTTAGATATGGGGCAGCCCCAGCATTTT

abundance: once
v_gene: TRBV27
j_gene: TRBJ1-1
d_gene: -
CDR3aa: CASSLYPLRNTEAFF
CDR3nt: TGTGCCAGCAGTTTATATCCTTTGAGGAACACTGAAGCTTTCTTT

abundance: -
v_gene: TRBV2
j_gene: TRBJ2-5
d_gene: -
CDR3aa: CASSEVAVQETQYF
CDR3nt: TGTGCCAGCAGTGAAGTGGCAGTTCAAGAGACCCAGTACTTC

abundance: -
v_gene: TRBV28
j_gene: TRBJ1-2
d_gene: -
CDR3aa: CASKGGRGNYGYTF
CDR3nt: TGTGCCAGCAAGGGGGGGCGCGGGAACTATGGCTACACCTTC

abundance: -
v_gene: TRBV7-2
j_gene: TRBJ1-6
d_gene: -
CDR3aa: CASRGGAAYNSPLHF
CDR3nt: TGTGCCAGCAGAGGGGGGGCCGCGTATAATTCACCCCTCCACTTT

abundance: -
v_gene: TRBV13
j_gene: TRBJ1-1
d_gene: -
CDR3aa: CASSLGLRTEAFF
CDR3nt: TGTGCCAGCAGCTTAGGACTTCGAACTGAAGCTTTCTTT

abundance: -
v_gene: TRBV5-1
j_gene: TRBJ1-6
d_gene: -
CDR3aa: CASSLGSGRTPSPLHF
CDR3nt: TGCGCCAGCAGCTTGGGATCTGGTAGGACGCCCTCACCCCTCCACTTT

abundance: -
v_gene: TRBV20-1
j_gene: TRBJ2-3
d_gene: -
CDR3aa: CSASRTDTQYF
CDR3nt: TGCAGTGCTAGTAGAACAGATACGCAGTATTTT

abundance: -
v_gene: TRBV7-3
j_gene: TRBJ2-2
d_gene: -
CDR3aa: CASSLGLSGELFF
CDR3nt: TGTGCCAGCAGCTTAGGGCTGTCCGGGGAGCTGTTTTTT

abundance: few
v_gene: TRBV18
j_gene: TRBJ1-2
d_gene: TRBD1
CDR3aa: CASSPQGQGNYGYTF
CDR3nt: TGTGCCAGCTCACCACAGGGACAGGGAAACTATGGCTACACCTTC

abundance: -
v_gene: TRBV7-8
j_gene: TRBJ1-3
d_gene: -
CDR3aa: CASSLEAVSGNTIYF
CDR3nt: TGTGCCAGCAGCTTAGAGGCCGTCTCTGGAAACACCATATATTTT

abundance: -
v_gene: TRBV6-1
j_gene: TRBJ1-1
d_gene: -
CDR3aa: CASKGGAPNTEAFF
CDR3nt: TGTGCCAGCAAGGGAGGGGCTCCGAACACTGAAGCTTTCTTT

abundance: -
v_gene: TRBV6-4
j_gene: TRBJ1-2
d_gene: TRBD1
CDR3aa: CASSRDRGYGYTF
CDR3nt: TGTGCCAGCAGCCGGGACAGGGGCTATGGCTACACCTTC

abundance: -
v_gene: TRBV28
j_gene: TRBJ2-3
d_gene: -
CDR3aa: CASSFRAGDTQYF
CDR3nt: TGTGCCAGCAGTTTCCGGGCTGGAGATACGCAGTATTTT

abundance: -
v_gene: TRBV2
j_gene: TRBJ2-1
d_gene: -
CDR3aa: CASRLKGDQMGNEQFF
CDR3nt: TGTGCCAGCAGGCTCAAGGGAGACCAAATGGGCAATGAGCAGTTCTTC

abundance: -
v_gene: TRBV5-4
j_gene: TRBJ2-1
d_gene: TRBD2
CDR3aa: CASSPIRGGSYNEQFF
CDR3nt: TGTGCCAGCAGCCCGATACGGGGGGGGTCCTACAATGAGCAGTTCTTC

abundance: -
v_gene: TRBV11-2
j_gene: TRBJ1-5
d_gene: -
CDR3aa: CASSPERDQPQHF
CDR3nt: TGTGCCAGCAGCCCCGAGAGGGATCAGCCCCAGCATTTT

abundance: -
v_gene: TRBV5-6
j_gene: TRBJ2-7
d_gene: TRBD1
CDR3aa: CASSSGQGGYEQYF
CDR3nt: TGTGCCAGCAGTTCTGGACAGGGGGGCTACGAGCAGTACTTC

abundance: -
v_gene: TRBV7-2
j_gene: TRBJ1-1
d_gene: -
CDR3aa: CASSLNSDGTEAFF
CDR3nt: TGTGCCAGCAGCTTAAATTCGGACGGCACTGAAGCTTTCTTT

abundance: -
v_gene: TRBV7-9
j_gene: TRBJ2-7
d_gene: -
CDR3aa: CASSFSGWEQYF
CDR3nt: TGTGCCAGCAGTTTTAGTGGATGGGAGCAGTACTTC

abundance: few
v_gene: TRBV5-1
j_gene: TRBJ2-1
d_gene: -
CDR3aa: CASSWRTSGRGASSYNEQFF
CDR3nt: TGCGCCAGCAGCTGGAGAACAAGCGGTAGGGGGGCAAGTTCCTACAATGAGCAGTTCTTC

abundance: -
v_gene: TRBV2
j_gene: TRBJ2-5
d_gene: -
CDR3aa: CATLREIETQYF
CDR3nt: TGTGCCACCCTCCGGGAGATAGAGACCCAGTACTTC

abundance: -
v_gene: TRBV28
j_gene: TRBJ1-4
d_gene: -
CDR3aa: CASSLTLGRVRSNEKLFF
CDR3nt: TGTGCCAGCAGTTTAACCCTCGGCAGGGTTCGGTCTAATGAAAAACTGTTTTTT

abundance: once
v_gene: TRBV27
j_gene: TRBJ2-7
d_gene: TRBD2
CDR3aa: CASSFKRGWSSGPDYEQYF
CDR3nt: TGTGCCAGCAGTTTCAAGCGGGGGTGGTCTAGCGGCCCTGACTACGAGCAGTACTTC

abundance: -
v_gene: TRBV11-2
j_gene: TRBJ2-7
d_gene: -
CDR3aa: CASSPYPERTSYEQYF
CDR3nt: TGTGCCAGCAGCCCCTATCCTGAGAGAACCTCCTACGAGCAGTACTTC

abundance: once
v_gene: TRBV5-6
j_gene: TRBJ1-4
d_gene: -
CDR3aa: CASSLVGGLEKLFF
CDR3nt: TGTGCCAGCAGCTTGGTCGGCGGCTTAGAAAAACTGTTTTTT

abundance: -
v_gene: TRBV11-2
j_gene: TRBJ2-5
d_gene: -
CDR3aa: CASSLGVFDVGETQYF
CDR3nt: TGTGCCAGCAGCCTAGGAGTGTTTGACGTCGGAGAGACCCAGTACTTC

abundance: -
v_gene: TRBV7-8
j_gene: TRBJ1-1
d_gene: TRBD1
CDR3aa: CATLRDSVTEAFF
CDR3nt: TGTGCCACCCTCCGGGACAGTGTCACTGAAGCTTTCTTT

abundance: -
v_gene: TRBV7-9
j_gene: TRBJ2-1
d_gene: -
CDR3aa: CASSSDAVIRVRFF
CDR3nt: TGTGCCAGCAGCTCGGATGCGGTCATCAGGGTTAGGTTCTTC

abundance: -
v_gene: TRBV11-1
j_gene: TRBJ2-1
d_gene: -
CDR3aa: CASSPLGGSSANEQFF
CDR3nt: TGTGCCAGCAGCCCCCTAGGAGGGAGCTCCGCCAATGAGCAGTTCTTC

abundance: -
v_gene: TRBV7-2
j_gene: TRBJ1-1
d_gene: -
CDR3aa: CASSPTLITEAFF
CDR3nt: TGTGCCAGCAGCCCGACCCTGATCACTGAAGCTTTCTTT

abundance: -
v_gene: TRBV30
j_gene: TRBJ1-1
d_gene: -
CDR3aa: CADRLNTEAFF
CDR3nt: TGTGCCGACAGGCTGAACACTGAAGCTTTCTTT

abundance: -
v_gene: TRBV7-9
j_gene: TRBJ2-3
d_gene: -
CDR3aa: CASSLALGAGTDTQYF
CDR3nt: TGTGCCAGCAGCTTAGCGCTCGGGGCCGGAACAGATACGCAGTATTTT

abundance: -
v_gene: TRBV11-2
j_gene: TRBJ1-5
d_gene: -
CDR3aa: CASGEGGQPQHF
CDR3nt: TGTGCCAGCGGAGAGGGGGGTCAGCCCCAGCATTTT

abundance: -
v_gene: TRBV13
j_gene: TRBJ2-3
d_gene: -
CDR3aa: CASSLVGQGLPDTQYF
CDR3nt: TGTGCCAGCAGCTTAGTAGGGCAGGGTCTCCCAGATACGCAGTATTTT

abundance: -
v_gene: TRBV18
j_gene: TRBJ2-1
d_gene: TRBD2
CDR3aa: CASSPLAGTYNEQFF
CDR3nt: TGTGCCAGCTCACCACTAGCGGGAACTTACAATGAGCAGTTCTTC

abundance: -
v_gene: TRBV28
j_gene: TRBJ1-3
d_gene: -
CDR3aa: CASSLRRSAGNTIYF
CDR3nt: TGTGCCAGCAGTTTAAGGCGTTCCGCTGGAAACACCATATATTTT

abundance: -
v_gene: TRBV5-1
j_gene: TRBJ2-7
d_gene: TRBD1
CDR3aa: CASSLFGGQDIYEQYF
CDR3nt: TGCGCCAGCAGCTTATTCGGGGGACAGGACATCTACGAGCAGTACTTC